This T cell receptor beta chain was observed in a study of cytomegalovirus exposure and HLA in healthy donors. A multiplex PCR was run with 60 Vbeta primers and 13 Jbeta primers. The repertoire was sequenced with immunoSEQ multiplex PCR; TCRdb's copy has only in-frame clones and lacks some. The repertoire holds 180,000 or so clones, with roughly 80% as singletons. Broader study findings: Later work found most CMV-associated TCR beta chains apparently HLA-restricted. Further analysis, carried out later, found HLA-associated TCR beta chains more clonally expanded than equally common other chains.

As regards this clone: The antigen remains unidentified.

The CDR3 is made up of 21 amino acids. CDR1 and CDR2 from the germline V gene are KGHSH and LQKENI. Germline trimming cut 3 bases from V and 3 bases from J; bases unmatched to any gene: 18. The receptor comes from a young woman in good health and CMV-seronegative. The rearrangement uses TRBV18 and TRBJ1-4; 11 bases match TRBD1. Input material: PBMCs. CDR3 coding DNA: TGTGCCAGCTCACCGAGGTCCCTCGGGACAGGGGGAACGGCGGCTAATGAAAAACTGTTTTTT. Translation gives CASSPRSLGTGGTAANEKLFF.